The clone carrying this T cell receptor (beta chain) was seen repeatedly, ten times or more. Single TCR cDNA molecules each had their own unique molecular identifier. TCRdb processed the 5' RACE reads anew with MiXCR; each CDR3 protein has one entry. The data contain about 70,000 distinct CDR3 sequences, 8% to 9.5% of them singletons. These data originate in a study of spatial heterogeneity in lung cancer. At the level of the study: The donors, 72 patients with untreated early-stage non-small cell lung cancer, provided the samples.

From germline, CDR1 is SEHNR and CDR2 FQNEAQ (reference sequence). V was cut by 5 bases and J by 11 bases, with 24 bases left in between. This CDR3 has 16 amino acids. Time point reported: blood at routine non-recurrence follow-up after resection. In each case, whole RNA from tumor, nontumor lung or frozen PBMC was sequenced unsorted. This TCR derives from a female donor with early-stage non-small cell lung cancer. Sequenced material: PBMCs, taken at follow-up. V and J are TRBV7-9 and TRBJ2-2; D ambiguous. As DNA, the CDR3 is TGTGCCAGCAGCCACGTTTCGGGCCAAAATTATAATGAGCTGTTTTTT. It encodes CASSHVSGQNYNELFF.